This T cell receptor (beta chain) appears in the sequencing data of a study of blood T cells in healthy people across ages. Germline V gene sequence: CDR1 MNHEY, CDR2 SMNVEV (reference sequence). This CDR3 has 13 residues. V was pared by 5 bases and J by 7 bases, with 5 bases of the junction left unmatched. Extracted total RNA amounted to at least 5.5 micrograms for each sample. Alongside a J-beta primer mix, a sample-barcoded 5' primer served in a second PCR lasting roughly 6 to 11 cycles. Every cDNA molecule carried a tag from a template-switch adaptor bearing 12 random nucleotides. TCRdb fed the 5' RACE reads into MiXCR, producing one record per CDR3 protein. This table holds 850,000 to 1,100,000 distinct CDR3 sequences, roughly two fifths found once.

The chain carries TRBV27 and TRBJ2-1; 7 bases align to TRBD1. The receptor was isolated from a young man in good health. The sequenced sample was blood. The DNA for the CDR3 is TGTGCCAGCAGTCCTCCACAGGGGAATGAGCAGTTCTTC. It codes for CASSPPQGNEQFF.